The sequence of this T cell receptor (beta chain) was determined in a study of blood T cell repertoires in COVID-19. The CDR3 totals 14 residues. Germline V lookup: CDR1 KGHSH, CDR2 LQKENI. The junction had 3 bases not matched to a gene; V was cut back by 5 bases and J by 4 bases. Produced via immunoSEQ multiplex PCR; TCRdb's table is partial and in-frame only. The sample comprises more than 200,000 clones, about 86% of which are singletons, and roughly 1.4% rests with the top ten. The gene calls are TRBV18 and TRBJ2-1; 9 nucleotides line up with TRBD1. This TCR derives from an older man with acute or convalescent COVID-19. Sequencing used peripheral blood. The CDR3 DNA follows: TGTGCCAGCTCAAGACAGGGGGTTTACAATGAGCAGTTCTTC. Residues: CASSRQGVYNEQFF.